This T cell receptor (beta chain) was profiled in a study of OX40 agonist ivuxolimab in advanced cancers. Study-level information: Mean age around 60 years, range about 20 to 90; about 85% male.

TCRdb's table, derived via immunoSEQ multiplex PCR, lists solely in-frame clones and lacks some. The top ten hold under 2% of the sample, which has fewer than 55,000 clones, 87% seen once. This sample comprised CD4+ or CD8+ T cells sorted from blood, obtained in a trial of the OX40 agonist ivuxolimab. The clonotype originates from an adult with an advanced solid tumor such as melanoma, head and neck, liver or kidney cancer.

Here the CDR3 reads CASSIGAGLDTQYF. The CDR3 DNA follows: TGTGCCAGTAGTATTGGGGCAGGGTTAGATACGCAGTATTTT. The V and J genes are TRBV19 and TRBJ2-3; D may be TRBD1 (5 bases). Germline CDR1 and CDR2: LNHDA and SQIVND (reference sequence). V was trimmed by 3 bases and J by 5 bases, leaving 12 bases between them. The length of the CDR3 is 14 residues. Using reference TRBV19 and TRBJ2-3 for the parts outside the CDR3, the full variable domain is DGGITQSPKYLFRKEGQNVTLSCEQNLNHDAMYWYRQDPGQGLRLIYYSQIVNDFQKGDIAEGYSVSREKKESFPLTVTSAQKNPTAFYLCASSIGAGLDTQYFGPGTRLTVL.